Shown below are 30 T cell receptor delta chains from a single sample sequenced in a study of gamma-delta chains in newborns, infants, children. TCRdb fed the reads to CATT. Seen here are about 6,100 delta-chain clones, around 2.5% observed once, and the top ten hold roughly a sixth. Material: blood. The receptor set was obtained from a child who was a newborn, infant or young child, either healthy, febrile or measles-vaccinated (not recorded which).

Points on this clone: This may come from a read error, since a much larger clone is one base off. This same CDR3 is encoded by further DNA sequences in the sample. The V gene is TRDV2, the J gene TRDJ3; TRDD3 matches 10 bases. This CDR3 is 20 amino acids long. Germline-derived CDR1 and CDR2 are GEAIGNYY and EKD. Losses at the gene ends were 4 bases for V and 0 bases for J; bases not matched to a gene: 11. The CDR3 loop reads CACDTVLGDKSSWDTRQMFF. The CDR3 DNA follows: TGTGCCTGTGATACCGTGCTGGGGGATAAAAGCTCCTGGGACACCCGACAGATGTTTTTC.

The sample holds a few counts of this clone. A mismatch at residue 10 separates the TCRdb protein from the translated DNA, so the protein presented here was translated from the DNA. Here the CDR3 reads CACDTGDTLPWDTRQMFF. In DNA, the CDR3 is TGTGCCTGTGACACTGGGGATACACTCCCCTGGGACACCCGACAGATGTTTTTC. The rearrangement uses TRDV2 and TRDJ3, with 8 bases lining up with TRDD3. CDR3 size: 18 residues. The V and J ends lost 1 base and 2 bases, in that order; junction bases with no gene match: 6. CDR1 is GEAIGNYY, CDR2 EKD, per germline.

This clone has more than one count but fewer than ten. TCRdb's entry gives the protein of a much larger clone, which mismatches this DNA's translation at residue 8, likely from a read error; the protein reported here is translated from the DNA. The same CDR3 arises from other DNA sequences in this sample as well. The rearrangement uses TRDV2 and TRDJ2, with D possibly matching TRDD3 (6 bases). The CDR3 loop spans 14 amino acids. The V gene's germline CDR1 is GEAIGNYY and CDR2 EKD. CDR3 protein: CACDTVGATAQLFF. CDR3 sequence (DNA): TGTGCCTGTGACACCGTGGGGGCTACAGCACAACTATTCTTT.

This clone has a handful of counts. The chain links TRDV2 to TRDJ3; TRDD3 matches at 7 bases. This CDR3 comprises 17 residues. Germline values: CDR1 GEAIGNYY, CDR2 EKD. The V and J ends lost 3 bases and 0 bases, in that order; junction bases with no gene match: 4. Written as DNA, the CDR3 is TGTGCCTGTGACGGTTGGGGGAGCTCCTGGGACACCCGACAGATGTTTTTC. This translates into CACDGWGSSWDTRQMFF.

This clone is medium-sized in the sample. The DNA of the CDR3 is TGTGCCTGTGACTACTGGGGGTTCTCCTGGGACACCCGACAGATGTTTTTC. Its translation is CACDYWGFSWDTRQMFF. The J gene is TRDJ3, the V gene TRDV2; 8 bases are a match to TRDD3. The trim removed 3 bases at V and 0 bases at J, leaving 3 bases unmatched. The germline gives CDR1 GEAIGNYY, CDR2 EKD. The CDR3 length is 17 residues.

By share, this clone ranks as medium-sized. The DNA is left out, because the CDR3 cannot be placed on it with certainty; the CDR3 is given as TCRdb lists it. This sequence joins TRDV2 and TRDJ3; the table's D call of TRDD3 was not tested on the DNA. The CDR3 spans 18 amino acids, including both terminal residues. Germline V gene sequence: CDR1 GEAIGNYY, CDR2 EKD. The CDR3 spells CACDTGGFWEWDTRQMFF.

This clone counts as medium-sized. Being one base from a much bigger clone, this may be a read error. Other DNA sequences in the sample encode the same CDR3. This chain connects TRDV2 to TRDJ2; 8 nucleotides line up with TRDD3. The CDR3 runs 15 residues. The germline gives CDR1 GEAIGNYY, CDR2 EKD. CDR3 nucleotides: TGTGCCTGTGACACCGTGGGGGATCCGACAGCGCAACTCTTCTTT. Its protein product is CACDTVGDPTAQLFF.

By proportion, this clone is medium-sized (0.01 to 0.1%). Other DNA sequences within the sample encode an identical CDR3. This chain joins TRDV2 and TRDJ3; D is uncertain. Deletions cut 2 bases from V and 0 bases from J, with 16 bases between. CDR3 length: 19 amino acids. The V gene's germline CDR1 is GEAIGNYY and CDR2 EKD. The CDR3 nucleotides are TGTGCCTGTGACAACCCCTTGGGTTCAAGCTCCTGGGACACCCGACAGATGTTTTTC. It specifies CACDNPLGSSSWDTRQMFF.

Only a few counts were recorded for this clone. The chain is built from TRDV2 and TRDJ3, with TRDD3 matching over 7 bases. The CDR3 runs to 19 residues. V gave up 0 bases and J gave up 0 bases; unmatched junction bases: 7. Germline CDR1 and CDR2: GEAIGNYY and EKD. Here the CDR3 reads CACDTVNGGSSWDTRQMFF. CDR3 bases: TGTGCCTGTGACACCGTAAATGGGGGAAGCTCCTGGGACACCCGACAGATGTTTTTC.

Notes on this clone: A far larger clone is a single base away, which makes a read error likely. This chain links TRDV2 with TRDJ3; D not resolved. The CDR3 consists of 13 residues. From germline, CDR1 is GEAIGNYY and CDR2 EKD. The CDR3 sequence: CARDTWDTRQMFF. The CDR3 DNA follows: TGTGCCCGTGACACCTGGGACACCCGACAGATGTTTTTC.

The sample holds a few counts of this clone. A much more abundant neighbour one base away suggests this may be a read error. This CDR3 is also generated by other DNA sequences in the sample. For the CDR3, the DNA is TGTGCCTGTGACACCCTGGGGGATACGAGCTCCTGGGACACCCGACAGATGTTTTTC. Translating gives CACDTLGDTSSWDTRQMFF. The gene calls are TRDV2 and TRDJ3; TRDD3 matches at 12 bases. Germline CDR1 reads GEAIGNYY; CDR2 reads EKD. CDR3 length equals 19 residues. The ends lost 0 bases at V and 0 bases at J; junction bases unmatched: 2.

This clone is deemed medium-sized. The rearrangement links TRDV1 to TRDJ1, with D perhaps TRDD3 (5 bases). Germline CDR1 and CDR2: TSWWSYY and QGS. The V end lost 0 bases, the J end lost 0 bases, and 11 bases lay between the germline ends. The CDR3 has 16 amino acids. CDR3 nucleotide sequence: TGTGCTCTTGGGGAACTGCTCAATACGTACACCGATAAACTCATCTTT. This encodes CALGELLNTYTDKLIF.

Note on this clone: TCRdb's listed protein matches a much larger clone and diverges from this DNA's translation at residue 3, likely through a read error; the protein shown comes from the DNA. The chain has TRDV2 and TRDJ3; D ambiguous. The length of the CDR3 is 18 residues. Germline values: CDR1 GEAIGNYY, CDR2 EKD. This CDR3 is CARDTGFGSSWDTRQMFF. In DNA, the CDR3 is TGTGCCCGTGACACCGGATTCGGAAGCTCCTGGGACACCCGACAGATGTTTTTC.

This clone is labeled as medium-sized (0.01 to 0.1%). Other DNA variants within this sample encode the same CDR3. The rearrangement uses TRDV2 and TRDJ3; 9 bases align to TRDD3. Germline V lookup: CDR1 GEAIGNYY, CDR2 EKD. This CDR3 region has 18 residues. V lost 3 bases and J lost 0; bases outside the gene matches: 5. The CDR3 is CACDVLGESSWDTRQMFF. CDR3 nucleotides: TGTGCCTGTGACGTACTGGGGGAAAGCTCCTGGGACACCCGACAGATGTTTTTC.

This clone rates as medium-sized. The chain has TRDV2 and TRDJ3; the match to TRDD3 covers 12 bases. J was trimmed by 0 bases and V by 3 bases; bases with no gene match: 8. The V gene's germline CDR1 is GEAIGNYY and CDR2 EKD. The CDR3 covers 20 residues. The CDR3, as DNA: TGTGCCTGTGACCCTTTACTGGGGGATACCAGCTCCTGGGACACCCGACAGATGTTTTTC. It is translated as CACDPLLGDTSSWDTRQMFF.

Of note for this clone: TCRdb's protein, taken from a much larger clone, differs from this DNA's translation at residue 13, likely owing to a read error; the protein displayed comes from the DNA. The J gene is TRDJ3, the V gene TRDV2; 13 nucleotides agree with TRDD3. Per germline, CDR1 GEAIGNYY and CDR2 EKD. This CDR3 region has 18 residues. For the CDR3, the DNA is TGTGCCTGTGACGTACTGGGGGATACGTCCTGGGACGCCCGACAGATGTTTTTC. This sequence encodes CACDVLGDTSWDARQMFF.

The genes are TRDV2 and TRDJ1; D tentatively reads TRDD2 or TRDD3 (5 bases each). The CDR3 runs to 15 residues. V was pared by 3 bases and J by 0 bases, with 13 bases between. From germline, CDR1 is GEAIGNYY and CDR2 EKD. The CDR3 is CACDALQGDTDKLIF. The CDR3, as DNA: TGTGCCTGTGACGCCCTACAGGGGGACACCGATAAACTCATCTTT.

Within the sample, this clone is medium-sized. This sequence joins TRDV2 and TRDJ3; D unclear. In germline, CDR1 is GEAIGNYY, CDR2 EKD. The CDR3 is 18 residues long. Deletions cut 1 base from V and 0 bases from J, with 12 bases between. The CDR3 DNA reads TGTGCCTGTGACACGGGTAACCCGAGCTCCTGGGACACCCGACAGATGTTTTTC. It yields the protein CACDTGNPSSWDTRQMFF.

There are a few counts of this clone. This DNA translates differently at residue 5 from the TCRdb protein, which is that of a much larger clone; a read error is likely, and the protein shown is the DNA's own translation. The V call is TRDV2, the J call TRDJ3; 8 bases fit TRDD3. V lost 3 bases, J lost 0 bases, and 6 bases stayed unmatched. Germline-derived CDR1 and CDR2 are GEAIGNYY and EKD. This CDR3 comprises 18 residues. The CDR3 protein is CACDLLGGTSWDTRQMFF. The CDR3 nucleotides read TGTGCCTGTGACTTACTGGGGGGGACCTCCTGGGACACCCGACAGATGTTTTTC.

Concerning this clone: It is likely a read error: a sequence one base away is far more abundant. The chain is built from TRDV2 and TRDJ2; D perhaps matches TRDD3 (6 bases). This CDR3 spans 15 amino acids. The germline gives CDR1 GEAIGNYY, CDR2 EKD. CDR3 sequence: CACDSLGGQTAHLFF. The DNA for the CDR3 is TGTGCCTGTGACTCCCTTGGGGGGCAGACAGCACACCTCTTCTTT.

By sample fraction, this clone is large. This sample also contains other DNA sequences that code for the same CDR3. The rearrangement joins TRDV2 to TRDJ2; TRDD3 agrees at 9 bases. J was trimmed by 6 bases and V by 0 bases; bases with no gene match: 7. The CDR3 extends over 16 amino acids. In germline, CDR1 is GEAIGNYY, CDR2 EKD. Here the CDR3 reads CACDTLGDRGAAQLFF. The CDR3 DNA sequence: TGTGCCTGTGACACCTTGGGGGATAGAGGGGCAGCACAACTCTTCTTT.

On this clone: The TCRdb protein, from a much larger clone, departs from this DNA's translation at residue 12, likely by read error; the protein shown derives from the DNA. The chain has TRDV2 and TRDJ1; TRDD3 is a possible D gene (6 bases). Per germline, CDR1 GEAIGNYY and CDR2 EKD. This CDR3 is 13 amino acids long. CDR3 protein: CACDTWGDDKLTF. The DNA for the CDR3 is TGTGCCTGTGACACCTGGGGGGACGATAAACTCACCTTT.

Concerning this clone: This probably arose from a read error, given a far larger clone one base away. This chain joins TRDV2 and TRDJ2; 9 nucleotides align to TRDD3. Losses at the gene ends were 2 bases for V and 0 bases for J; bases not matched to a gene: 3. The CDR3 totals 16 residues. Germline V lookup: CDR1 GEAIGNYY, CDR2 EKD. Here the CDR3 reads CACDILGEALTAQLFF. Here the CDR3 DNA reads TGTGCCTGTGACATACTGGGGGAAGCTTTGACAGCACAACTCTTCTTT.

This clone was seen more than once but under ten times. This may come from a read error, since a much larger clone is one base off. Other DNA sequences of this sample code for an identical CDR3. This chain's CDR3 is CACDPLGDRTDKLIF. The CDR3 DNA is TGTGCCTGTGACCCACTGGGGGATAGGACCGATAAGCTCATCTTT. The V and J genes are TRDV2 and TRDJ1; 11 bases map to TRDD3. CDR1 and CDR2 (germline): GEAIGNYY, EKD. The CDR3 is 15 residues long.

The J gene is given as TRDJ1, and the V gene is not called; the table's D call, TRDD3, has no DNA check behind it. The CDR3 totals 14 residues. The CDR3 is CALGVPPGGDKLIF. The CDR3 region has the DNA TGTGCTCTTGGGGTACCTCCCGGTGGGGATAAACTCATCTTT.

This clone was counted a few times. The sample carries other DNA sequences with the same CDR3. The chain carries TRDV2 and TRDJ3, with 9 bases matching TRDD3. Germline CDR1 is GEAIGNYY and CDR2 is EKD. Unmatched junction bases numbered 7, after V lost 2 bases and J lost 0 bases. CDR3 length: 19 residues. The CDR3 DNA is TGTGCCTGTGACAAAACTGGGGGACCCCGCTCCTGGGACACCCGACAGATGTTTTTC. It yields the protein CACDKTGGPRSWDTRQMFF.

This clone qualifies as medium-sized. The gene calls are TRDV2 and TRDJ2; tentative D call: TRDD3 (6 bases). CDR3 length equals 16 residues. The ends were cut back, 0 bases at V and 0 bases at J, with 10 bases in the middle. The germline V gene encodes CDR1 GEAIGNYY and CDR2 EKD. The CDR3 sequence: CACDTVGGALTAQLFF. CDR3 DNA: TGTGCCTGTGACACCGTCGGGGGAGCTTTGACAGCACAACTCTTCTTT.

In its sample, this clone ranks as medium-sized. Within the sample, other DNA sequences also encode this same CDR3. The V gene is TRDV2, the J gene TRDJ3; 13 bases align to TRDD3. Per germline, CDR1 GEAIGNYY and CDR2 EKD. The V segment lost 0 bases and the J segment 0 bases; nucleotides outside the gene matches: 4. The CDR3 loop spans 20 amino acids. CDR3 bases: TGTGCCTGTGACACCTACTGGGGGATACGCAGCTCCTGGGACACCCGACAGATGTTTTTC. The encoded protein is CACDTYWGIRSSWDTRQMFF.

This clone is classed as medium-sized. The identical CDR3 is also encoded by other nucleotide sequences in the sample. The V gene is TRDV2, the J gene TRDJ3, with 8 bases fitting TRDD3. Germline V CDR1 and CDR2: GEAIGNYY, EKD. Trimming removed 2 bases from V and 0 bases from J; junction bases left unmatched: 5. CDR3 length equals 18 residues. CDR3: CACDSGGWNSWDTRQMFF. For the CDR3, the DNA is TGTGCCTGTGACAGTGGGGGATGGAACTCCTGGGACACCCGACAGATGTTTTTC.

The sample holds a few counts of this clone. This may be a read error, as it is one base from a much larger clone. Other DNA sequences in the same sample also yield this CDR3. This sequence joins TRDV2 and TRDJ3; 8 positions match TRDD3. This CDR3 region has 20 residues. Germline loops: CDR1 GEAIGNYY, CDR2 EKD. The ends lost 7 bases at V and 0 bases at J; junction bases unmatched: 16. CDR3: CACDFTGGYGSSWDTRQMFF. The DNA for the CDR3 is TGTGCCTGCGACTTTACTGGGGGGTACGGAAGCTCCTGGGACACCCGACAGATGTTTTTC.